The 3 T cell receptor beta chains reported below all come from one sample, sequenced in a study of blood T cell repertoires in COVID-19. Clones were sequenced by immunoSEQ multiplex PCR, and TCRdb holds only the in-frame ones, with some missing. The sample includes hundreds of thousands of clones, around 90% seen only once; the top ten take approximately 1%. The sequenced sample was PBMCs or T cells enriched from blood (not recorded which). The receptor source for this set is a woman younger than 45 who had recovered from COVID-19.

As to this clone: The sample carries other DNA sequences with the same CDR3. The chain joins TRBV18 to TRBJ1-2; 8 positions match TRBD1. With V trimmed by 0 bases and J by 1 base, 1 base remained unmatched. The germline V gene has CDR1 KGHSH and CDR2 LQKENI. The CDR3 has 15 amino acids. This CDR3 is CASSPPGQGNYGYTF. The CDR3 DNA reads as TGTGCCAGCTCACCACCCGGACAGGGTAACTATGGCTACACCTTC.

The rearrangement joins TRBV5-5 to TRBJ1-5; D might be TRBD1 (6 bases). CDR1 SGHKS and CDR2 YYEKEE come from the germline V gene (reference sequence). The CDR3 has 15 residues. V was trimmed by 0 bases and J by 3 bases, leaving 10 bases between them. The DNA for the CDR3 is TGTGCCAGCAGCTTGGTCGGGACAAACAATCAGCCCCAGCATTTT. It encodes CASSLVGTNNQPQHF.

V usage is TRBV9 and J usage is TRBJ1-6; possibly TRBD1 for D (6 bases). The germline V and J ends were trimmed by 0 bases and 14 bases, with 9 bases remaining between them. Germline loops: CDR1 SGDLS, CDR2 YYNGEE. The length of the CDR3 is 12 residues. The CDR3 loop reads CASSVAGGTLHF. CDR3 nucleotide sequence: TGTGCCAGCAGCGTAGCGGGGGGCACCCTCCACTTT.